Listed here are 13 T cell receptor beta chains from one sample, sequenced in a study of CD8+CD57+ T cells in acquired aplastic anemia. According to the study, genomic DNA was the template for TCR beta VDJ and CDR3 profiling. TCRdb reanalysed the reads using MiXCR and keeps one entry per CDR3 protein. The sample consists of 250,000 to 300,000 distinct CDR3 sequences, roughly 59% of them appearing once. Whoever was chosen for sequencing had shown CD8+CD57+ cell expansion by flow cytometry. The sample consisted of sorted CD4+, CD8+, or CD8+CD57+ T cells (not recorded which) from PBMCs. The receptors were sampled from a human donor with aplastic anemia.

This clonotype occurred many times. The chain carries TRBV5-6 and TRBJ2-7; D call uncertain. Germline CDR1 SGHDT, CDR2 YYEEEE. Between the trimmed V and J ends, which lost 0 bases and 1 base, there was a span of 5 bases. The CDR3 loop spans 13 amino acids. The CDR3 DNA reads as TGTGCCAGCAGCTTGGCCGTTTCCTACGAGCAGTACTTC. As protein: CASSLAVSYEQYF.

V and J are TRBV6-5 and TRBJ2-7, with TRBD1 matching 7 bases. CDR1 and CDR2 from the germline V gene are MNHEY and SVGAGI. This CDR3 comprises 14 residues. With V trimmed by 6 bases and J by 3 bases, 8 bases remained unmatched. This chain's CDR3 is CASSEDGTVYEQYF. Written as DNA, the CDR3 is TGTGCCAGCAGCGAAGACGGGACAGTCTACGAGCAGTACTTC.

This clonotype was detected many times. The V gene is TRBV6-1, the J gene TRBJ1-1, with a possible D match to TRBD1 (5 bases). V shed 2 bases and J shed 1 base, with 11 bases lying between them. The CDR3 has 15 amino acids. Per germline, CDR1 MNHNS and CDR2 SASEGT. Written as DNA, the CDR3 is TGTGCCAGCAGTGAACAGCCACAGGCGAACACTGAAGCTTTCTTT. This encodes CASSEQPQANTEAFF.

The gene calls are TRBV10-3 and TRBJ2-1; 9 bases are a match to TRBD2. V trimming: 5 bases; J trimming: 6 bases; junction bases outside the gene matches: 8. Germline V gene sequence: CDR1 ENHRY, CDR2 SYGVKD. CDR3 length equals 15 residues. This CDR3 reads CAISISGSIGNEQFF. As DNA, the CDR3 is TGTGCCATCAGTATTAGCGGGAGCATAGGCAATGAGCAGTTCTTC.

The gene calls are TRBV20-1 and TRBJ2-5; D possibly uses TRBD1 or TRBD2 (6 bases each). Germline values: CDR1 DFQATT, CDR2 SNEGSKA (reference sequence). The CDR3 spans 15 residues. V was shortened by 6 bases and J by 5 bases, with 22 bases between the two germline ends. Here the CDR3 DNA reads TGCAGTGCCAGCTCACCACAGGGCGGGGCCGAGACCCAGTACTTC. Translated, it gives CSASSPQGGAETQYF.

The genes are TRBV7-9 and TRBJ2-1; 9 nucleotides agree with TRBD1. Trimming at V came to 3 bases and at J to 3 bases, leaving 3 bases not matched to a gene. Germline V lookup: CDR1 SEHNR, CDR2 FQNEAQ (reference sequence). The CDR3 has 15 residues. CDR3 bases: TGTGCCAGCAGCTTGGGACAGGGATACTACAATGAGCAGTTCTTC. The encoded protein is CASSLGQGYYNEQFF.

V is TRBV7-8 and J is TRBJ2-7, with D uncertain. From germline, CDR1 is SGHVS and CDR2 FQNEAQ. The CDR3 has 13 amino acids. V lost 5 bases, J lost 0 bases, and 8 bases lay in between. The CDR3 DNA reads TGTGCCAGCAGCGCCGGGTTCTCCTACGAGCAGTACTTC. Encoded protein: CASSAGFSYEQYF. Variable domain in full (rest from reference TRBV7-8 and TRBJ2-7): GAGVSQSPRYKVAKRGQDVALRCDPISGHVSLFWYQQALGQGPEFLTYFQNEAQLDKSGLPSDRFFAERPEGSVSTLKIQRTQQEDSAVYLCASSAGFSYEQYFGPGTRLTVT.

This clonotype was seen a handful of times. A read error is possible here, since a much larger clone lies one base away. Here the CDR3 DNA reads TGTGCCAGCAGTCGAATTAGCGGGGGCCCCAATGAGCAGTACTTC. Translated, it gives CASSRISGGPNEQYF. V and J are TRBV12-3 or TRBV12-4 and TRBJ2-5; 9 bases agree with TRBD2. The V and J ends lost 5 bases and 11 bases, in that order; junction bases with no gene match: 15. This CDR3 has 15 amino acids.

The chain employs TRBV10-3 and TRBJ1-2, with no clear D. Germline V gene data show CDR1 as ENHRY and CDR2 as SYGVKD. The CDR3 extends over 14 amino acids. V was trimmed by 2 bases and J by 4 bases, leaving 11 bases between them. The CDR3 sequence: CAISEGRALYGYTF. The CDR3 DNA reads TGTGCCATCAGTGAGGGTAGGGCCCTCTATGGCTACACCTTC.

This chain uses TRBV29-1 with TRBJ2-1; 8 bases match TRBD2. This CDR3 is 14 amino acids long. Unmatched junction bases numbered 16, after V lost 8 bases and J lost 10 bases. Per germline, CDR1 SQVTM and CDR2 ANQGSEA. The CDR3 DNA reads TGCAGCATGTGTTTGACTAGCGCCGGAAGGGAGCAGTTCTTC. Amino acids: CSMCLTSAGREQFF.

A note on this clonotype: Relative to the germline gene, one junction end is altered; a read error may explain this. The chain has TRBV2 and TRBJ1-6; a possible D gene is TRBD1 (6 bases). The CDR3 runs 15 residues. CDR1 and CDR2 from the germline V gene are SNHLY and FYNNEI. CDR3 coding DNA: TGTGCCAGCAGGGAAGCGGGGGCGCGGAATTCACCCCTCCACTTT. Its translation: CASREAGARNSPLHF. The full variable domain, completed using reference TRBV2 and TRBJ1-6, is EPEVTQTPSHQVTQMGQEVILRCVPISNHLYFYWYRQILGQKVEFLVSFYNNEISEKSEIFDDQFSVERPDGSNFTLKIRSTKLEDSAMYFCASREAGARNSPLHFGNGTRLTVT.

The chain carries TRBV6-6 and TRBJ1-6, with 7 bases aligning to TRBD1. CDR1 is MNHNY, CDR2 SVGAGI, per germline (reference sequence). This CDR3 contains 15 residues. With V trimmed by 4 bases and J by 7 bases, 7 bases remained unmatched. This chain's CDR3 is CASSSGTVINSPLHF. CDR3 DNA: TGTGCCAGCAGTTCCGGGACAGTTATCAATTCACCCCTCCACTTT.

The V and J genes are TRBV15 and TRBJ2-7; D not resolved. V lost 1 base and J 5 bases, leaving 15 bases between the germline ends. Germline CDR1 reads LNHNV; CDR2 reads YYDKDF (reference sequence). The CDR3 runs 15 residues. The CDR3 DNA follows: TGTGCCACCAGCAGAGTGGGCAGTAGTTTCGACGAGCAGTACTTC. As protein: CATSRVGSSFDEQYF.